The 14 T cell receptor beta chains below come from one sample, sequenced in a study of cytomegalovirus exposure and HLA in healthy donors. The PCR ran on 60 Vbeta and 13 Jbeta primers. Clones were sequenced by immunoSEQ multiplex PCR, and TCRdb holds only the in-frame ones, with some missing. The sample contains 170,000 or so clones, around four fifths of which appear only once. Input material: PBMCs. The receptors were sampled from a young woman in good health and CMV-seropositive.

The CDR3 spells CAWSRSPGNSYNEQFF. DNA for the CDR3: TGTGCCTGGAGTCGGTCGCCAGGGAATAGCTACAATGAGCAGTTCTTC. The V gene is TRBV30, the J gene TRBJ2-1; D is possibly TRBD1 (5 bases). V was pared by 2 bases and J by 3 bases, with 17 bases between. Per germline, CDR1 GTSNPN and CDR2 SVGIG (reference sequence). This CDR3 contains 16 residues.

J is TRBJ2-1 and V is TRBV11-3, with 9 bases that match TRBD1. CDR3 size: 13 residues. The germline V gene has CDR1 SGHNT and CDR2 YENEEA. The V gene end was trimmed by 5 bases and the J gene end by 6 bases; junction bases not matched to a gene: 2. This chain's CDR3 is CASSRTGVNEQFF. CDR3 coding DNA: TGTGCCAGCAGCCGGACAGGGGTCAATGAGCAGTTCTTC.

The chain links TRBV27 to TRBJ1-2; TRBD1 is a possible D gene (6 bases). The length of the CDR3 is 11 residues. Germline loops: CDR1 MNHEY, CDR2 SMNVEV (reference sequence). V was clipped by 6 bases and J by 5 bases, with 7 bases between them. The CDR3 coding sequence is TGTGCCAGCAGCCAGGGGTATGGCTACACCTTC. The encoded protein is CASSQGYGYTF.

This clone was seen more than once but under ten times. V is TRBV5-5 and J is TRBJ2-2, with 8 bases identical to TRBD2. CDR1 and CDR2 (germline): SGHKS, YYEKEE (reference sequence). There are 16 residues in the CDR3. The V segment lost 3 bases and the J segment 1 base; nucleotides outside the gene matches: 5. The CDR3, as DNA: TGTGCCAGCAGCTACGGGAGGGTGGAGAACACCGGGGAGCTGTTTTTT. Its protein product is CASSYGRVENTGELFF.

The gene calls are TRBV7-3 and TRBJ2-1, with 9 bases fitting TRBD2. Germline trimming cut 0 bases from V and 7 bases from J; bases unmatched to any gene: 4. The CDR3 spans 15 residues. Germline V gene data show CDR1 as SGHTA and CDR2 as FQGTGA. The CDR3 region is CASSLTTSGRNEQFF. Here the CDR3 DNA reads TGTGCCAGCAGCTTAACGACTAGCGGTCGGAATGAGCAGTTCTTC.

V and J are TRBV19 and TRBJ1-5; D remains ambiguous. CDR1 is LNHDA, CDR2 SQIVND, per germline (reference sequence). Trimming cost V 3 bases and J 9 bases, with 6 bases left between them. The CDR3 is 11 amino acids. CDR3 sequence reads: CASSIPGPQHF. Here the CDR3 DNA reads TGTGCCAGTAGTATCCCGGGGCCCCAGCATTTT.

In its sample, this clone was seen a few times. The gene calls are TRBV7-9 and TRBJ2-1; 7 bases are shared with TRBD2. The CDR3 length is 15 residues. The V and J ends lost 8 bases and 0 bases, in that order; junction bases with no gene match: 7. CDR1 SEHNR and CDR2 FQNEAQ come from the germline V gene (reference sequence). In DNA, the CDR3 is TGTGCCAGCCCTGGGACGGGGGGCTCCTACAATGAGCAGTTCTTC. As protein: CASPGTGGSYNEQFF. The complete variable domain, with remaining parts taken from reference TRBV7-9 and TRBJ2-1, reads DTGVSQNPRHKITKRGQNVTFRCDPISEHNRLYWYRQTLGQGPEFLTYFQNEAQLEKSRLLSDRFSAERPKGSFSTLEIQRTEQGDSAMYLCASPGTGGSYNEQFFGPGTRLTVL.

V is TRBV6-5 and J is TRBJ2-3; TRBD1 matches 9 bases. Germline CDR1 MNHEY, CDR2 SVGAGI. CDR3 length: 16 amino acids. V was clipped by 4 bases and J by 2 bases; unmatched bases: 7. The CDR3 loop is CASSSTGTGSTDTQYF. The CDR3, as DNA: TGTGCCAGCAGTTCCACCGGGACAGGGTCCACAGATACGCAGTATTTT.

The gene calls are TRBV9 and TRBJ2-7; maybe TRBD1 (6 bases). V was cut by 3 bases and J by 2 bases, with 12 bases left in between. Germline V gives CDR1 SGDLS, CDR2 YYNGEE. The CDR3 has 14 amino acids. The CDR3 sequence: CASSDRDTAYEQYF. CDR3 DNA: TGTGCCAGCAGCGACCGGGACACCGCCTACGAGCAGTACTTC.

The V and J genes are TRBV7-9 and TRBJ2-7; 9 bases align to TRBD1. Unmatched junction bases numbered 5, after V lost 4 bases and J lost 7 bases. Germline-derived CDR1 and CDR2 are SEHNR and FQNEAQ (reference sequence). The CDR3 is 13 residues long. The CDR3 DNA reads as TGTGCCAGCAGCTCGACAGGGGGAAATGAGCAGTACTTC. This gives the protein CASSSTGGNEQYF.

The rearrangement joins TRBV19 to TRBJ1-1; D might be TRBD1 (5 bases). CDR3 length: 14 residues. V lost 4 bases to trimming and J lost 5 bases, with 14 bases between them. Germline V lookup: CDR1 LNHDA, CDR2 SQIVND (reference sequence). CDR3 residues: CASSTGYGGTEAFF. DNA of the CDR3: TGTGCCAGTAGTACAGGGTACGGGGGGACTGAAGCTTTCTTT. The full variable domain, completed using reference TRBV19 and TRBJ1-1, is DGGITQSPKYLFRKEGQNVTLSCEQNLNHDAMYWYRQDPGQGLRLIYYSQIVNDFQKGDIAEGYSVSREKKESFPLTVTSAQKNPTAFYLCASSTGYGGTEAFFGQGTRLTVV.

The J gene is TRBJ1-4, the V gene TRBV28; D possibly corresponds to TRBD1 (6 bases). Trimming removed 2 bases from V and 5 bases from J, with 18 bases in between. Per germline, CDR1 MDHEN and CDR2 SYDVKM. This CDR3 contains 17 residues. For the CDR3, the DNA is TGTGCCAGCAGTTTACTTTCGGGGGGCAGCTTAAATGAAAAACTGTTTTTT. Translated: CASSLLSGGSLNEKLFF.

The chain combines TRBV29-1 with TRBJ1-1; TRBD1 matches 7 bases. In germline, CDR1 is SQVTM, CDR2 ANQGSEA. V was pared by 1 base and J by 7 bases, with 6 bases of the junction left unmatched. The CDR3 runs 13 residues. CDR3 in amino acids: CSVEGGGIDEAFF. DNA for the CDR3: TGCAGCGTTGAAGGAGGGGGCATCGATGAAGCTTTCTTT.

This clone turned up a few times. The genes are TRBV6-1 and TRBJ2-1; a weak D match, TRBD1 (7 bases). From germline, CDR1 is MNHNS and CDR2 SASEGT. Trimming pared 8 bases from V and 5 bases from J, leaving 19 bases between. The CDR3 has 15 residues. CDR3 nucleotide sequence: TGTGCCAGCTCCCTACGGGGCAGGGGGGACAATGAGCAGTTCTTC. This translates into CASSLRGRGDNEQFF.